Below, one TCR beta chain is given with its context. This sample is part of a study of blood T cell repertoires in COVID-19. Trimming cost V 5 bases and J 6 bases, with 11 bases left between them. The CDR3 length is 12 residues. Germline lookup yields CDR1 LNHDA and CDR2 SQIVND (reference sequence). The data were produced by immunoSEQ multiplex PCR, yet TCRdb's version contains in-frame clones alone and is incomplete. The table has 80,000 to 90,000 clones, more than 85% seen once. The receptor was isolated from a man aged 35-49 years with acute or convalescent COVID-19. Sequenced input: peripheral blood. The rearrangement uses TRBV19 and TRBJ2-7; tentative D call: TRBD1 (6 bases). The CDR3 sequence is CASSLQGSEQYF. The CDR3 nucleotides are TGTGCCAGTAGTTTACAGGGTAGCGAGCAGTACTTC.